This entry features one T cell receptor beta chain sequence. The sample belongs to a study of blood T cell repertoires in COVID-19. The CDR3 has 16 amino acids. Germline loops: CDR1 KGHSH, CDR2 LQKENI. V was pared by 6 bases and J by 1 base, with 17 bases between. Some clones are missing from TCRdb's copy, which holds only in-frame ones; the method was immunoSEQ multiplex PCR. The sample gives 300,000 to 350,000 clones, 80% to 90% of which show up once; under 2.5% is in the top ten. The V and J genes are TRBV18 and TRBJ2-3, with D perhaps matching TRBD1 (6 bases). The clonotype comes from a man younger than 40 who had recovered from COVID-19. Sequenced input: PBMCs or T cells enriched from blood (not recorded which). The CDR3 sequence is CASSPPTSGGTDTQYF. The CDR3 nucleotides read TGTGCCAGCTCCCCGCCGACCTCAGGGGGCACAGATACGCAGTATTTT. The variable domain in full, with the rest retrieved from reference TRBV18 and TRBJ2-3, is NAGVMQNPRHLVRRRGQEARLRCSPMKGHSHVYWYRQLPEEGLKFMVYLQKENIIDESGMPKERFSAEFPKEGPSILRIQQVVRGDSAAYFCASSPPTSGGTDTQYFGPGTRLTVL.